These T cell receptor beta chains were read from a single sample in a study of memory CD4+ T cells and cytomegalovirus serostatus. This table comes from immunoSEQ multiplex PCR, and its TCRdb copy is limited to in-frame clones, with some not included. In the table there are some 48,000 clones, roughly 80% of which are singletons. Sequencing input: memory CD4+ T cells from blood. The receptors were sampled from an adult in good health and CMV-seronegative. The CDR3 runs from the conserved cysteine through the conserved F or W. A D gene is named only where the DNA matches it firmly. Some rows have no size entry. The others give once, few or many, or a class for an expanded clone.

. | TRBJ1-5 | TRBV7-2 | . | TGTGCCAGCAGCCCTGGGGGGGGCGGGGGTCAGCCCCAGCATTTT | CASSPGGGGGQPQHF
. | TRBJ1-2 | TRBV11-2 | . | TGTGCCAGCAGCAGAGAAGGGCAGGACTACACCTTC | CASSREGQDYTF
. | TRBJ1-1 | TRBV27 | . | TGTGCCAGCAGTTTAGCGGCACAGGGAAGACCTGAAGCTTTCTTT | CASSLAAQGRPEAFF
. | TRBJ1-2 | TRBV30 | . | TGTGCCTGGAGTGTCCTCCAATTTACAGGAGCCTATGGCTACACCTTC | CAWSVLQFTGAYGYTF
. | TRBJ1-3 | TRBV6-6 | . | TGTGCCAGCAGTAGGGCCTACTCTGGAAACACCATATATTTT | CASSRAYSGNTIYF
TRBD2 | TRBJ2-1 | TRBV7-7 | few | TGTGCCAGCAGCCAGGTAGCGGGGGCCCTCTACAATGAGCAGTTCTTC | CASSQVAGALYNEQFF
TRBD1 | TRBJ1-2 | TRBV4-1 | . | TGCGCCAGCAGCCAATTGGGACAGGGGGCATCTAACTATGGCTACACCTTC | CASSQLGQGASNYGYTF
. | TRBJ2-1 | TRBV20-1 | . | TGCAGTGCCTCCTCCTACAATGAGCAGTTCTTC | CSASSYNEQFF
. | TRBJ1-5 | TRBV4-1 | . | TGCGCCAGCAGCCAAGGGATGGGCCTAGGGGCCCAGCATTTT | CASSQGMGLGAQHF
. | TRBJ1-3 | TRBV5-4 | . | TGTGCCAGCAGCTTGGCGGGGGCGCTCTCTGGAAACACCATATATTTT | CASSLAGALSGNTIYF